Listed below are T cell receptor beta chains from one sample, sequenced in a study of T-cell reconstitution after alpha-beta-depleted transplantation in children. TCRdb reanalysed the PCR reads using MiXCR and keeps one entry per CDR3 protein. The data contain 700,000 to 950,000 distinct CDR3 sequences, around 17% of them seen just once; the ten biggest clones take up about 5%. The material sequenced was PBMCs, mostly from graft donor cells, taken 360 days after TCRalphabeta/CD19-depleted stem cell transplant. The receptors derive from a male patient between 10 and 17 years old who had a stem cell transplant for acute lymphoblastic leukemia, so the T cells may come from the graft donor. The CDR3 runs from the conserved cysteine through the conserved F or W. A D gene is named only where the DNA matches it firmly. Size is omitted from some rows. Given values are once, few, many or a class for expanded clones.

j_gene | v_gene | len | abundance | d_gene | CDR3nt | CDR3aa
TRBJ2-7 | TRBV11-1 | 16 | few | TRBD2 | TGTGCCAGCAGCGACTCGACAAAGCGGGGCAGCTACGAGCAGTACTTC | CASSDSTKRGSYEQYF
TRBJ2-2 | TRBV5-6 | 16 | few | . | TGTGCCAGCAGCTTCCGGCTAGCTCACAACACCGGGGAGCTGTTTTTT | CASSFRLAHNTGELFF
TRBJ1-1 | TRBV7-9 | 10 | few | . | TGTGCCAGCAGCCGATATGAAGCTTTCTTT | CASSRYEAFF
TRBJ2-3 | TRBV5-8 | 19 | few | . | TGTGCCAGCAGCTTCTTCGCGGGGGCGCGTCGTGTTGGCACAGATACGCAGTATTTT | CASSFFAGARRVGTDTQYF
TRBJ2-1 | TRBV7-6 | 16 | . | TRBD2 | TGTGCCAGCAGGCCCTTAACTAGCGGGAGGCCGTGGGAGCAGTTCTTC | CASRPLTSGRPWEQFF
TRBJ2-7 | TRBV10-2 | 13 | . | . | TGCGCCAGCAACTTACCCGGTTATGACGAGCAGTACTTC | CASNLPGYDEQYF
TRBJ2-4 | TRBV4-1 | 19 | . | . | TGCGCCAGCAGCCCCAGAATTGTGGGGGCCTTGATAGCCAAAAACATTCAGTACTTC | CASSPRIVGALIAKNIQYF
TRBJ2-1 | TRBV9 | 15 | many | . | TGTGCCAGCAGCGTAAGGCTAGTGCCGGACAATGAGCAGTTCTTC | CASSVRLVPDNEQFF
TRBJ2-3 | TRBV20-1 | 13 | few | . | TGCAGTGCTAGAGAAGGCATCACAGATACGCAGTATTTT | CSAREGITDTQYF
TRBJ2-5 | TRBV5-1 | 15 | . | TRBD2 | TGCGCCAGCAGCCTAGCGGGGGTTCGTGGAGAGACCCAGTACTTC | CASSLAGVRGETQYF
TRBJ2-7 | TRBV7-2 | 15 | . | TRBD1 | TGTGCCAGCGGCCTCACCGGGACAGTATCCTACGAGCAGTACTTC | CASGLTGTVSYEQYF
TRBJ2-1 | TRBV5-1 | 14 | few | TRBD2 | TGCGCCAGCAGCTTGGTTGCGGGGGTCAATGAGCAGTTCTTC | CASSLVAGVNEQFF
TRBJ2-6 | TRBV29-1 | 18 | few | TRBD1 | TGCAGCGTTTATGGCCCGGACAGGGGATCGCCTGGGGCCAACGTCCTGACTTTC | CSVYGPDRGSPGANVLTF
TRBJ2-7 | TRBV5-1 | 16 | few | TRBD1 | TGCGCCAGCAGCTGGGTGATGGACAGGGGTGGGTACGAGCAGTACTTC | CASSWVMDRGGYEQYF
TRBJ2-5 | TRBV7-3 | 14 | few | . | TGTGCCAGCAGCTTCTCCCCTTCTCCGGAGACCCAGTACTTC | CASSFSPSPETQYF
TRBJ2-7 | TRBV5-1 | 16 | . | TRBD1 | TGCGCCAGCAGCCCTCCTCCCGGGACAGGGAACGACGAGCAGTACTTC | CASSPPPGTGNDEQYF
TRBJ2-7 | TRBV7-3 | 14 | . | TRBD2 | TGTGCCAGCAGCTCCTGGGGAGGGCCCTACGAGCAGTACTTC | CASSSWGGPYEQYF
TRBJ2-5 | TRBV30 | 17 | many | TRBD2 | TGTGCCTGGATTCGAGGGACTAGCGGGGGGTCGGAAGAGACCCAGTACTTC | CAWIRGTSGGSEETQYF
TRBJ2-4 | TRBV3-1 | 15 | . | TRBD2 | TGTGCCAGCAGCCAATTAGCGGGAGACAAAAACATTCAGTACTTC | CASSQLAGDKNIQYF
TRBJ1-1 | TRBV24-1 | 15 | . | TRBD1 | TGTGCCACCAGTGATCCACGACAGGGCTCAACTGAAGCTTTCTTT | CATSDPRQGSTEAFF
TRBJ2-6 | TRBV24-1 | 17 | . | . | TGTGCCACCAGTGTCACGTACAAGGGCTCTGGGGCCAACGTCCTGACTTTC | CATSVTYKGSGANVLTF
TRBJ2-7 | TRBV6-6 | 13 | . | . | TGTGCCAGCAGTTACTCGCCAGTCACCGAGCAGTACTTC | CASSYSPVTEQYF
TRBJ1-5 | TRBV4-1 | 19 | . | . | TGCGCCAGCAGCCAAGTCCCGCCCCAGGAGGGCCGGGGCAATCAGCCCCAGCATTTT | CASSQVPPQEGRGNQPQHF
TRBJ2-3 | TRBV7-3 | 16 | . | . | TGTGCCAGCAGCTTAATCCCGGAGGTGTGGGCAGATACGCAGTATTTT | CASSLIPEVWADTQYF
TRBJ2-3 | TRBV12-3/TRBV12-4 | 13 | . | . | TGTGCCAGCAGTTTTTTCGGGGCAGATACGCAGTATTTT | CASSFFGADTQYF
TRBJ1-5 | TRBV20-1 | 16 | . | . | TGCAGTGCTACTCCGGGACCGACTAATAGCAATCAGCCCCAGCATTTT | CSATPGPTNSNQPQHF
TRBJ1-4 | TRBV18 | 15 | . | . | TGTGCCAGCTCACCAAGGGTTTCCACTAATGAAAAACTGTTTTTT | CASSPRVSTNEKLFF
TRBJ2-7 | TRBV11-2 | 18 | . | TRBD2 | TGTGCCAGCAGAGGCTTGAGTAGCGGGAGGTACCAACCCTACGAGCAGTACTTC | CASRGLSSGRYQPYEQYF